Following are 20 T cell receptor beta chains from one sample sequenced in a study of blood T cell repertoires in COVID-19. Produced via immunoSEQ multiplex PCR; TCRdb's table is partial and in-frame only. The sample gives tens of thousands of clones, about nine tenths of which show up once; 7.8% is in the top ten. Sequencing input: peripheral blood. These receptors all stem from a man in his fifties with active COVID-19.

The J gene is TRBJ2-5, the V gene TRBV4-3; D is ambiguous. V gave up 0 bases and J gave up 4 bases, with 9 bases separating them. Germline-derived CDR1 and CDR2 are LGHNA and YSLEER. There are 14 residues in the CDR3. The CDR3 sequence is CASSQELNGETQYF. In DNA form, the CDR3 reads TGCGCCAGCAGCCAAGAACTGAATGGAGAGACCCAGTACTTC.

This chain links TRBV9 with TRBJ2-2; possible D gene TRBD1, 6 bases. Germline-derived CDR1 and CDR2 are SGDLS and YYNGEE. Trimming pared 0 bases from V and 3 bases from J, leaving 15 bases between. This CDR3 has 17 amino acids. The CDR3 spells CASSVGSGQLYTGELFF. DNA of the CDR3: TGTGCCAGCAGCGTAGGATCAGGACAGCTATACACCGGGGAGCTGTTTTTT.

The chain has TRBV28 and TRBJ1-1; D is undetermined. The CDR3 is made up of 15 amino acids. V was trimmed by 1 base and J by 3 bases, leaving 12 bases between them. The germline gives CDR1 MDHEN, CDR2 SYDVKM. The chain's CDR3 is CASSLLTREDTEAFF. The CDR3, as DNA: TGTGCCAGCAGTTTATTGACCCGGGAGGACACTGAAGCTTTCTTT.

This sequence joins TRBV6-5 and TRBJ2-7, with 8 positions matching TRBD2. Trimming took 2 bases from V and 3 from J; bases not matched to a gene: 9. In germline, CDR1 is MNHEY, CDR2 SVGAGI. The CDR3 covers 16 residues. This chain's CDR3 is CASSYLHPGGGYEQYF. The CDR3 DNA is TGTGCCAGCAGTTACCTTCATCCGGGGGGGGGCTACGAGCAGTACTTC.

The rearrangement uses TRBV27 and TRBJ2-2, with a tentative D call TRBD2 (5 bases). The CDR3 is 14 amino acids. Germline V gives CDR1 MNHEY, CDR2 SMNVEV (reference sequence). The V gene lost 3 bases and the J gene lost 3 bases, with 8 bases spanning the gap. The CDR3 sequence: CASSLNGDTGELFF. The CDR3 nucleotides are TGTGCCAGCAGTTTGAACGGGGACACCGGGGAGCTGTTTTTT.

CDR3 nucleotides: TGTGCCAGCAGCCCCTCTCGACTAGCGGGGCCAGAGACCCAGTACTTC. Amino acids: CASSPSRLAGPETQYF. The V and J genes are TRBV7-8 and TRBJ2-5; TRBD2 matches 11 bases. The CDR3 is 16 residues long. V was pared by 5 bases and J by 4 bases, with 9 bases of the junction left unmatched. The germline V gene encodes CDR1 SGHVS and CDR2 FQNEAQ.

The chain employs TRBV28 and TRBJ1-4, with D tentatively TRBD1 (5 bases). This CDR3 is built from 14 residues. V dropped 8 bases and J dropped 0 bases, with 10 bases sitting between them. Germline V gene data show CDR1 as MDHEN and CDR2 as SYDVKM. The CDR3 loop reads CASGGVATNEKLFF. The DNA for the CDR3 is TGTGCCAGCGGGGGGGTTGCAACTAATGAAAAACTGTTTTTT.

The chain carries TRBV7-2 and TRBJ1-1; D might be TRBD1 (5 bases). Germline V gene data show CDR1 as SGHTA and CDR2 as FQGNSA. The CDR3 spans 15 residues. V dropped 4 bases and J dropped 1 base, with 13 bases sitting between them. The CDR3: CASSSAQGANTEAFF. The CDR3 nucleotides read TGTGCCAGCAGCTCAGCCCAGGGCGCGAACACTGAAGCTTTCTTT.

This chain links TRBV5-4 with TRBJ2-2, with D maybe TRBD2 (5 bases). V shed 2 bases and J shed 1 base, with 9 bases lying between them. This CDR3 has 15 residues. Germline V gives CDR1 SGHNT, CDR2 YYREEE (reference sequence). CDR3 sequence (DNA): TGTGCCAGCAGCTTTGACGGAGGGAACACCGGGGAGCTGTTTTTT. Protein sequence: CASSFDGGNTGELFF.

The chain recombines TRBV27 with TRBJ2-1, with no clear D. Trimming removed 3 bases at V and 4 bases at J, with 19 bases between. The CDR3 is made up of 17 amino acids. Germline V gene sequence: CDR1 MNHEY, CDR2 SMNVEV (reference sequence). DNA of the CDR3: TGTGCCAGCAGTTTCTGGCCCCCAATCGTATCATACAATGAGCAGTTCTTC. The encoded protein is CASSFWPPIVSYNEQFF.

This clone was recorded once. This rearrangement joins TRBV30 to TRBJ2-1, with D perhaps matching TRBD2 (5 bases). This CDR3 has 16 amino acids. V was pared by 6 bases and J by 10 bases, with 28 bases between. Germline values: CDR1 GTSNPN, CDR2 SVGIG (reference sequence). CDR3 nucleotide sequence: TGTGCCTGCTCGAGAGGGAATGGCCAGCTTGTGTCGGAGCAGTTCTTC. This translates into CACSRGNGQLVSEQFF.

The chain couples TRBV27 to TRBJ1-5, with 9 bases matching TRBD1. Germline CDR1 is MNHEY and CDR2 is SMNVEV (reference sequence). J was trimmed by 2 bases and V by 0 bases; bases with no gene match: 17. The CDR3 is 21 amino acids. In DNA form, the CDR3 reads TGTGCCAGCAGTTTATCGGGGACAGGGCCCAATCCTAGTTTAGGCAATCAGCCCCAGCATTTT. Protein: CASSLSGTGPNPSLGNQPQHF.

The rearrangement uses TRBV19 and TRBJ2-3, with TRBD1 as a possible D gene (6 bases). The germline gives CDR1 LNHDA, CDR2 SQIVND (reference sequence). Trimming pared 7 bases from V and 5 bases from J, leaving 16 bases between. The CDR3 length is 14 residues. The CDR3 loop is CASTPTGFGDTQYF. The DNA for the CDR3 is TGTGCCAGTACCCCAACAGGGTTTGGAGATACGCAGTATTTT.

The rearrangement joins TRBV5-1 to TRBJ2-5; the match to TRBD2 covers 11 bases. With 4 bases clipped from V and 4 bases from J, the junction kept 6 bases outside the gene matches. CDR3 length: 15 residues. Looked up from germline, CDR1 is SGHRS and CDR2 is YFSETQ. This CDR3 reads CASSPGGTSGETQYF. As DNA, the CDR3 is TGCGCCAGCAGCCCGGGAGGGACTAGCGGAGAGACCCAGTACTTC.

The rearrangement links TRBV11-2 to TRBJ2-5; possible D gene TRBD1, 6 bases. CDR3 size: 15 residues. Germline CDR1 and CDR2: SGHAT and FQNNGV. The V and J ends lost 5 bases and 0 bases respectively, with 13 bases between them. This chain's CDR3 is CASSPWTVNQETQYF. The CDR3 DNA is TGTGCCAGCAGCCCTTGGACAGTGAACCAAGAGACCCAGTACTTC.

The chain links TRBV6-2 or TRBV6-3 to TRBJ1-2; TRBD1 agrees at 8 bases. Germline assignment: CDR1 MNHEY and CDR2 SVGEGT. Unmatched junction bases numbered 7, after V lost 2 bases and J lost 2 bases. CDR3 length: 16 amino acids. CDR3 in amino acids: CASSYVRTGGNYGYTF. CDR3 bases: TGTGCCAGCAGTTACGTACGAACAGGGGGGAACTATGGCTACACCTTC.

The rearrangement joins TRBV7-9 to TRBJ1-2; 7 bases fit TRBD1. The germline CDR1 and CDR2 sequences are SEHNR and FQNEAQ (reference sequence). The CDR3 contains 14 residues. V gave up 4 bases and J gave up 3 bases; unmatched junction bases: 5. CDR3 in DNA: TGTGCCAGCAGCTCGGACAGGCCCGACTATGGCTACACCTTC. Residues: CASSSDRPDYGYTF.

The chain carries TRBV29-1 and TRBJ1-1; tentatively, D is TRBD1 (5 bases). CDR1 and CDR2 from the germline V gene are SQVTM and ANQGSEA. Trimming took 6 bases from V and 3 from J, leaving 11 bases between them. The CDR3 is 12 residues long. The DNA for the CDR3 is TGCAGCGTAGCCCAGGGCCACACTGAAGCTTTCTTT. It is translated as CSVAQGHTEAFF. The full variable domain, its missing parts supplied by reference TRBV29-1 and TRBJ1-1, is SAVISQKPSRDICQRGTSLTIQCQVDSQVTMMFWYRQQPGQSLTLIATANQGSEATYESGFVIDKFPISRPNLTFSTLTVSNMSPEDSSIYLCSVAQGHTEAFFGQGTRLTVV.

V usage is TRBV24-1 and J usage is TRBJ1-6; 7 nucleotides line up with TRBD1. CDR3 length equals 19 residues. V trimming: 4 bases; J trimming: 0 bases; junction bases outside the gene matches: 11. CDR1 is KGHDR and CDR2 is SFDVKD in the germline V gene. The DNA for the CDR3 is TGTGCCACCAGTGACTCTGACAGGGCCTTGAACTCCTATAATTCACCCCTCCACTTT. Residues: CATSDSDRALNSYNSPLHF.

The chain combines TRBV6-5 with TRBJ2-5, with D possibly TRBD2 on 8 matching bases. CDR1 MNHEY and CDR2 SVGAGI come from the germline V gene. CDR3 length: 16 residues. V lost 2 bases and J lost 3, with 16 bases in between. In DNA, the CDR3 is TGTGCCAGCAGTTACGGCGGGGGGACAGTGGAAGAGACCCAGTACTTC. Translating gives CASSYGGGTVEETQYF.